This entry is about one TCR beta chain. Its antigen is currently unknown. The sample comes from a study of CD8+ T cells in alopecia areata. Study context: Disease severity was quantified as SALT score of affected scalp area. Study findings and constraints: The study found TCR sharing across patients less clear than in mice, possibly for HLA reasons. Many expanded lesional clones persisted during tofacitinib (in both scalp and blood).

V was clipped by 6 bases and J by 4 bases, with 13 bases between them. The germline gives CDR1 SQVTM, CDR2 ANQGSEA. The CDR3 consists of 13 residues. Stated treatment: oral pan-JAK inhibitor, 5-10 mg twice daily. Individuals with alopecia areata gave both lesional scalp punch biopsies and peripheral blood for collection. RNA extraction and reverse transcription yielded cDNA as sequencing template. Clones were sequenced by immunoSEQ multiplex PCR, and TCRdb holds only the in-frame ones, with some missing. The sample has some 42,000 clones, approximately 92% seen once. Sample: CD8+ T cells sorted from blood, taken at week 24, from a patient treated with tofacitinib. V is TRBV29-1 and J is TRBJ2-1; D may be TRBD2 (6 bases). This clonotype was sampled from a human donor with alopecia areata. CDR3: CSVRTGGYNEQFF. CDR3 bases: TGCAGCGTCCGGACCGGGGGATACAATGAGCAGTTCTTC.